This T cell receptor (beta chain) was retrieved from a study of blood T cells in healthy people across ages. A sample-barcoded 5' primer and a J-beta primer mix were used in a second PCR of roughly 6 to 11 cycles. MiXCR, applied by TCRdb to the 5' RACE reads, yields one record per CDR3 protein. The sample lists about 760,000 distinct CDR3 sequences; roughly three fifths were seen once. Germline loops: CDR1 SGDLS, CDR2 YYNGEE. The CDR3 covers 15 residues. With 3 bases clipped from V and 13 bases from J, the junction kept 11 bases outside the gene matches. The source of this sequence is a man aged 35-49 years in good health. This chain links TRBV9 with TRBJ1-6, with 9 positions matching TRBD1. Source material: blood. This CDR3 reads CASSEQGTGRGPLHF. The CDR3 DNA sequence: TGTGCCAGCAGCGAACAGGGGACAGGGAGGGGCCCCCTCCACTTT.